This paragraph covers one TCR beta chain sequence. Unmatched junction bases numbered 1, after V lost 5 bases and J lost 4 bases. Germline CDR1 SNHLY, CDR2 FYNNEI. The CDR3 is 14 residues long. These data originate in a study of cytotoxic CD8 clonotypes in ibrutinib-treated CLL. Across the whole study: Enrolment comprised 11 relapsed/refractory and some 15 treatment-naive patients; under 18 were IGHV unmutated. Response samples were drawn at a median of approximately 11 months of treatment, range 6 to 36. Mean per-sample yields comprised roughly 260,000 productive templates and 94,082 productive rearrangements.

Clones were sequenced by immunoSEQ multiplex PCR, and TCRdb holds only the in-frame ones, with some missing. The sample lists approximately 22,000 clones; roughly 72% were seen once. This chain connects TRBV2 to TRBJ2-1, with 11 bases that match TRBD2. This clonotype originated in a human donor with chronic lymphocytic leukemia. Sequenced material: PBMCs, taken before ibrutinib treatment. For the CDR3, the DNA is TGTGCCAGCAGTAGACTAGCGGGGTACAATGAGCAGTTCTTC. Its protein product is CASSRLAGYNEQFF.